This T cell receptor (beta chain) was observed in a study of shared clonotypes between healthy human individuals. Study-level results: For naive CD4 cells, roughly 4.8% of clonotypes were shared across a handful of donors.

Repertoires were generated with immunoSEQ multiplex PCR, while TCRdb's copy carries only in-frame clones and drops some. The sample lists millions of clones, more than 90% occurring once. This CDR3 contains 16 residues. Per germline, CDR1 MDHEN and CDR2 SYDVKM. Trimming removed 3 bases at V and 3 bases at J, with 17 bases between. Concerning this clone itself: What it binds is not known.

All donors were Caucasian adults living in Nashville, Tennessee. A CD45RA-negative memory subset and a CD45RA+ naive subset were separated from the CD4+ cells. Sequencing was carried out using naive CD4+ T cells sorted from blood. Subset here: CD45RA+ positively selected. The rearrangement links TRBV28 to TRBJ2-5; the D gene could be TRBD1 or TRBD2 (5 bases each). This TCR was recovered from a man younger than 35 in good health. The CDR3 DNA follows: TGTGCCAGCAGTTTCGGGTCAGGGCGAGGGGAAGAGACCCAGTACTTC. Amino acids: CASSFGSGRGEETQYF.